These 25 T cell receptor beta chains were all obtained from the same sample, sequenced in a study of T cell changes during pregnancy in multiple sclerosis (dated by TCRdb to 2018 to 2020). The method behind the library was the immunoSEQ multiplex PCR assay. The table comes from immuneACCESS by way of TCRdb, which keeps in-frame sequences with V and J called. Part of the clones is missing from these tables; in studies checked, under half for an unresolved V gene and the rest for unknown reasons. A total of 20,000 to 25,000 clones appear in this sample, 90% to 95% of them only once. Approximately 0.68% of the sample is in the top ten clones. Here the sequenced sample was CD4+ T cells from peripheral blood mononuclear cells, taken after pregnancy. Source of these receptors: a female donor in good health, enrolled as a control in a pregnancy study.

The chain links TRBV6-1 to TRBJ1-4, with D unresolved. Germline CDR1 is MNHNS and CDR2 is SASEGT. V was shortened by 0 bases and J by 6 bases, with 11 bases between the two germline ends. This CDR3 has 15 residues. CDR3 protein: CASSEAFGNHEKLFF. The CDR3 DNA is TGTGCCAGCAGTGAAGCGTTTGGCAATCATGAAAAACTGTTTTTT.

V usage is TRBV4-3 and J usage is TRBJ2-1, with D possibly being TRBD2 (5 bases). This CDR3 contains 16 residues. Trimming took 5 bases from V and 0 from J, leaving 14 bases between them. Germline CDR1 and CDR2: LGHNA and YSLEER. This CDR3 reads CASSRLATFSYNEQFF. DNA for the CDR3: TGCGCCAGCAGCAGGTTAGCGACATTCTCCTACAATGAGCAGTTCTTC.

The sample holds one count of this clone. The V call is TRBV5-4, the J call TRBJ2-2; TRBD2 is a possible D gene (5 bases). The V end was cut by 4 bases, the J end by 5 bases, with 9 bases between. CDR1 SGHNT and CDR2 YYREEE come from the germline V gene (reference sequence). CDR3 length: 13 residues. The DNA of the CDR3 is TGTGCCAGCAGCGTCGGGGATACCGGGGAGCTGTTTTTT. Amino acid sequence: CASSVGDTGELFF.

As for this clone: The sample contains more than one DNA sequence encoding this CDR3. This chain joins TRBV18 and TRBJ1-2, with 9 bases fitting TRBD1. The J segment lost 5 bases and the V segment lost 1 base, leaving 2 bases of the junction unmatched. This CDR3 comprises 14 residues. In germline, CDR1 is KGHSH, CDR2 LQKENI. The CDR3 reads CASSPRTGDYGYTF. The CDR3 bases are TGTGCCAGCTCACCACGGACAGGGGATTATGGCTACACCTTC.

V gene TRBV4-1 combines with J gene TRBJ2-3; D perhaps matches TRBD1 (6 bases). The CDR3 has 14 amino acids. Trimming shortened V by 4 bases and J by 1 base, and 9 bases separated the two germline ends. Germline V gene data show CDR1 as MGHRA and CDR2 as YSYEKL. This chain's CDR3 is CASSRGHGTDTQYF. Here the CDR3 DNA reads TGCGCCAGCAGCCGGGGGCACGGCACAGATACGCAGTATTTT.

V usage is TRBV7-8 and J usage is TRBJ1-1; a possible D gene is TRBD1 (5 bases). Germline V gene sequence: CDR1 SGHVS, CDR2 FQNEAQ. This CDR3 has 13 amino acids. V lost 7 bases and J 6 bases, leaving 15 bases between the germline ends. The DNA of the CDR3 is TGTGCCAGCACCAAAGACAGTGGCGCTGAAGCTTTCTTT. Protein product: CASTKDSGAEAFF.

The chain carries TRBV11-3 and TRBJ2-2, with TRBD1 matching over 8 bases. Germline V gene sequence: CDR1 SGHNT, CDR2 YENEEA. The CDR3 runs 14 residues. V lost 4 bases, J lost 8 bases, and 6 bases stayed unmatched. The CDR3 sequence: CASSSGTGSGELFF. The CDR3 DNA reads TGTGCCAGCAGCTCCGGGACAGGTTCGGGGGAGCTGTTTTTT.

This chain links TRBV28 with TRBJ1-1; D unclear. This CDR3 is 14 amino acids long. Germline CDR1 and CDR2: MDHEN and SYDVKM. V gave up 8 bases and J gave up 1 base, with 14 bases separating them. The CDR3 DNA sequence: TGTGCCAGCGAATCGCGAGGAAAGAACACTGAAGCTTTCTTT. It yields the protein CASESRGKNTEAFF. The full variable domain, its missing parts supplied by reference TRBV28 and TRBJ1-1, is DVKVTQSSRYLVKRTGEKVFLECVQDMDHENMFWYRQDPGLGLRLIYFSYDVKMKEKGDIPEGYSVSREKKERFSLILESASTNQTSMYLCASESRGKNTEAFFGQGTRLTVV.

This chain links TRBV28 with TRBJ2-7, with TRBD2 matching over 9 bases. V dropped 5 bases and J dropped 8; count of bases not matched to a gene: 10. Germline V gene sequence: CDR1 MDHEN, CDR2 SYDVKM. CDR3 size: 14 residues. CDR3: CASSDLAGLIKQYF. CDR3 sequence (DNA): TGTGCCAGCAGTGATCTAGCGGGATTGATCAAGCAGTACTTC.

The chain uses TRBV2 and TRBJ2-5; D is perhaps TRBD1 (6 bases). The germline CDR1 and CDR2 sequences are SNHLY and FYNNEI. Trimming shortened V by 5 bases and J by 5 bases, and 12 bases separated the two germline ends. The CDR3 extends over 13 amino acids. The CDR3 nucleotides read TGTGCCAGCAGTCAGGGGCTAGGGGAGACCCAGTACTTC. The encoded protein is CASSQGLGETQYF. The whole variable domain, remainder taken from reference TRBV2 and TRBJ2-5, is EPEVTQTPSHQVTQMGQEVILRCVPISNHLYFYWYRQILGQKVEFLVSFYNNEISEKSEIFDDQFSVERPDGSNFTLKIRSTKLEDSAMYFCASSQGLGETQYFGPGTRLLVL.

The J gene is TRBJ2-7, the V gene TRBV6-6; 8 positions match TRBD1. V lost 0 bases, J lost 3 bases, and 7 bases stayed unmatched. From germline, CDR1 is MNHNY and CDR2 SVGAGI (reference sequence). The CDR3 is 16 amino acids. CDR3 coding DNA: TGTGCCAGCAGTTACTCGAAATCAGACAGGGGCTACGAGCAGTACTTC. Its protein product is CASSYSKSDRGYEQYF.

This rearrangement joins TRBV18 to TRBJ2-1; unclear D gene. Germline-derived CDR1 and CDR2 are KGHSH and LQKENI. Between the trimmed V and J ends, which lost 6 bases and 8 bases, there was a span of 11 bases. The CDR3 runs 12 residues. The DNA for the CDR3 is TGTGCCAGCTCCGCGGCCAGCCATGAGCAGTTCTTC. It codes for CASSAASHEQFF.

This clone was found once. The chain joins TRBV15 to TRBJ1-4; 7 positions match TRBD1. This CDR3 spans 15 amino acids. V gave up 0 bases and J gave up 12 bases; unmatched junction bases: 10. Germline assignment: CDR1 LNHNV and CDR2 YYDKDF (reference sequence). Here the CDR3 reads CATSRDRTGSGELFF. The CDR3 DNA follows: TGTGCCACCAGCAGAGATAGGACAGGCTCTGGGGAACTGTTTTTT.

The chain uses TRBV19 and TRBJ1-6, with D hard to call. V gave up 6 bases and J gave up 0 bases, with 9 bases separating them. CDR3 length equals 15 residues. CDR1 and CDR2 from the germline V gene are LNHDA and SQIVND (reference sequence). CDR3 sequence (DNA): TGTGCCAGTAGCGAAGGGAGCTCCTATAATTCACCCCTCCACTTT. Its protein is CASSEGSSYNSPLHF.

This chain uses TRBV5-4 with TRBJ1-2; 8 bases match TRBD1. Trimming cost V 4 bases and J 2 bases; bases outside gene matches: 4. In germline, CDR1 is SGHNT, CDR2 YYREEE (reference sequence). The CDR3 is made up of 14 amino acids. This CDR3 is CASSLRTGNYGYTF. CDR3 sequence (DNA): TGTGCCAGCAGCCTAAGGACAGGGAACTATGGCTACACCTTC.

This chain joins TRBV28 and TRBJ2-1; 9 bases are shared with TRBD2. The germline gives CDR1 MDHEN, CDR2 SYDVKM. The CDR3 has 15 amino acids. The V and J ends lost 5 bases and 9 bases, in that order; junction bases with no gene match: 11. The CDR3 is CASSLSGSVRPEQFF. As DNA, the CDR3 is TGTGCCAGCAGTCTTAGCGGGAGCGTCAGGCCTGAGCAGTTCTTC.

This chain connects TRBV18 to TRBJ2-3, with a weak D call TRBD2 (6 bases). Deletions cut 0 bases from V and 2 bases from J, with 15 bases between. This CDR3 is 17 amino acids long. Germline V CDR1 and CDR2: KGHSH, LQKENI. In DNA, the CDR3 is TGTGCCAGCTCACCACCGTGGGGGGAGGAGGACACAGATACGCAGTATTTT. Protein: CASSPPWGEEDTDTQYF.

The chain couples TRBV27 to TRBJ2-5, with TRBD2 matching 7 bases. J was trimmed by 2 bases and V by 5 bases; bases with no gene match: 8. Germline CDR1 MNHEY, CDR2 SMNVEV (reference sequence). This CDR3 has 15 residues. DNA for the CDR3: TGTGCCAGCAGTATGCGGGAGTCCGGACAAGAGACCCAGTACTTC. Amino acid sequence: CASSMRESGQETQYF.

V is TRBV19 and J is TRBJ1-4, with D possibly TRBD1 on 5 matching bases. Looked up from germline, CDR1 is LNHDA and CDR2 is SQIVND (reference sequence). The V end lost 5 bases, the J end lost 7 bases, and 14 bases lay between the germline ends. This CDR3 has 14 amino acids. The CDR3 region has the DNA TGTGCCAGTAGTCCGGCAGGGCAAGGTGAAAAACTGTTTTTT. Amino acids: CASSPAGQGEKLFF.

V gene TRBV19 combines with J gene TRBJ2-3; D unclear. Germline values: CDR1 LNHDA, CDR2 SQIVND (reference sequence). V lost 4 bases, J lost 6 bases, and 5 bases lay in between. This CDR3 has 11 residues. CDR3 coding DNA: TGTGCCAGTAGTAGTGGCGATACGCAGTATTTT. This translates into CASSSGDTQYF. Filled out from reference TRBV19 and TRBJ2-3, the complete variable domain reads DGGITQSPKYLFRKEGQNVTLSCEQNLNHDAMYWYRQDPGQGLRLIYYSQIVNDFQKGDIAEGYSVSREKKESFPLTVTSAQKNPTAFYLCASSSGDTQYFGPGTRLTVL.

The CDR3 DNA follows: TGTGCCAGCAGTTTACAAGGATTCGGGACAGGGGCGGGGGATACGCAGTATTTT. It specifies CASSLQGFGTGAGDTQYF. The gene calls are TRBV27 and TRBJ2-3, with TRBD1 matching over 10 bases. The CDR3 spans 18 residues. The germline CDR1 and CDR2 sequences are MNHEY and SMNVEV (reference sequence). The V and J ends lost 2 bases and 6 bases, in that order; junction bases with no gene match: 14.

The chain links TRBV28 to TRBJ2-7; the match to TRBD2 covers 11 bases. The CDR3 length is 16 residues. Germline CDR1 and CDR2: MDHEN and SYDVKM. V gave up 5 bases and J gave up 5 bases; unmatched junction bases: 11. This CDR3 is CASSGGGTSGRDEQYF. CDR3 bases: TGTGCCAGCAGTGGGGGAGGGACTAGCGGTCGGGACGAGCAGTACTTC.

In this sample, this clone turned up a few times. The chain links TRBV19 to TRBJ1-2; 12 positions match TRBD1. Germline CDR1 reads LNHDA; CDR2 reads SQIVND (reference sequence). This CDR3 comprises 17 residues. V lost 5 bases, J lost 6 bases, and 13 bases stayed unmatched. The CDR3 here is CASSQSGTGGGVDGYTF. The CDR3 DNA reads TGTGCCAGTAGTCAGTCCGGGACAGGGGGCGGTGTGGATGGCTACACCTTC.

In DNA form, the CDR3 reads TGTGCCAGCAGCCAAGGGCAGGGGCCCTTCTACGAGCAGTACTTC. Amino acids: CASSQGQGPFYEQYF. The chain carries TRBV7-2 and TRBJ2-7; a weak D match, TRBD1 (6 bases). Germline assignment: CDR1 SGHTA and CDR2 FQGNSA. The germline V and J ends were trimmed by 5 bases and 3 bases, with 17 bases remaining between them. The length of the CDR3 is 15 residues. The complete variable domain, with remaining parts taken from reference TRBV7-2 and TRBJ2-7, reads GAGVSQSPSNKVTEKGKDVELRCDPISGHTALYWYRQSLGQGLEFLIYFQGNSAPDKSGLPSDRFSAERTGGSVSTLTIQRTQQEDSAVYLCASSQGQGPFYEQYFGPGTRLTVT.

The V gene is TRBV6-6, the J gene TRBJ1-1; the D is unclear. Trimming left V 2 bases short and J 5 bases short, with 12 bases between. This CDR3 contains 14 residues. Per germline, CDR1 MNHNY and CDR2 SVGAGI (reference sequence). The CDR3 spells CASSYDGSRTEAFF. The CDR3 DNA reads TGTGCCAGCAGTTACGATGGGTCGCGGACTGAAGCTTTCTTT.